One and the same sample provided the 21 T cell receptor beta chains below, sequenced in a study of human T cells and chemical hapten exposure. TCRdb re-called the RACE reads with MiXCR, one entry per CDR3 protein. The sample records about 120,000 distinct CDR3 sequences, 9% to 14% being singletons. Time point noted: patch test 1, 2 weeks after DPC sensitization. Treatment given: therapeutic diphenylcyclopropenone sensitization with weekly scalp DPC. The sample here was whole blood, taken in connection with sensitization to the hapten diphenylcyclopropenone (DPC). The source is a woman in her fifties or sixties with alopecia areata. Some clones in this sample may be carry-over from other donors' samples.

This clonotype was detected a few times. V and J are TRBV6-5 and TRBJ1-1, with 8 bases that match TRBD1. Per germline, CDR1 MNHEY and CDR2 SVGAGI. Germline trimming cut 6 bases from V and 5 bases from J; bases unmatched to any gene: 8. This CDR3 is 14 amino acids long. The CDR3 bases are TGTGCCAGCAGGTTGACAGGGGAGGGGACTGAAGCTTTCTTT. This translates into CASRLTGEGTEAFF.

This clonotype was recorded many times. The chain combines TRBV29-1 with TRBJ2-7, with 12 nucleotides matching TRBD2. Germline-derived CDR1 and CDR2 are SQVTM and ANQGSEA. This CDR3 region has 15 residues. V dropped 4 bases and J dropped 0; count of bases not matched to a gene: 4. For the CDR3, the DNA is TGCAGCGTTGGGGGACTAGCGGGCCACTCCTACGAGCAGTACTTC. Translating it yields CSVGGLAGHSYEQYF.

In this sample, this clonotype turned up many times. The chain links TRBV5-4 to TRBJ2-1, with no clear D. The CDR3 is 12 residues long. Trimming shortened V by 0 bases and J by 5 bases, and 3 bases separated the two germline ends. Germline V gene lookup returns CDR1 SGHNT and CDR2 YYREEE (reference sequence). The DNA of the CDR3 is TGTGCCAGCAGCTTGGACCACAATGAGCAGTTCTTC. As protein: CASSLDHNEQFF. Full variable domain (remainder filled in from reference TRBV5-4 and TRBJ2-1): ETGVTQSPTHLIKTRGQQVTLRCSSQSGHNTVSWYQQALGQGPQFIFQYYREEENGRGNFPPRFSGLQFPNYSSELNVNALELDDSALYLCASSLDHNEQFFGPGTRLTVL.

In its sample, this clonotype was seen many times. The chain joins TRBV9 to TRBJ2-5, with 7 bases fitting TRBD2. The CDR3 consists of 14 residues. Germline V lookup: CDR1 SGDLS, CDR2 YYNGEE. With 4 bases clipped from V and 0 bases from J, the junction kept 3 bases outside the gene matches. This CDR3 is CASSNGGYQETQYF. The CDR3 bases are TGTGCCAGCAGCAACGGGGGGTACCAAGAGACCCAGTACTTC. The full variable domain, rest sourced from reference TRBV9 and TRBJ2-5, is DSGVTQTPKHLITATGQRVTLRCSPRSGDLSVYWYQQSLDQGLQFLIQYYNGEERAKGNILERFSAQQFPDLHSELNLSSLELGDSALYFCASSNGGYQETQYFGPGTRLLVL.

This clonotype came up a few times. The chain joins TRBV7-9 to TRBJ2-7, with TRBD1 matching 8 bases. The CDR3 has 16 residues. CDR1 and CDR2 (germline): SEHNR, FQNEAQ (reference sequence). V lost 5 bases to trimming and J lost 3 bases; unmatched junction nucleotides: 12. CDR3 region: CASSLTGGSNNYEQYF. The CDR3 DNA reads as TGTGCCAGCAGCCTAACAGGGGGATCAAACAACTACGAGCAGTACTTC.

This chain joins TRBV7-2 and TRBJ1-5; D possibly corresponds to TRBD1 (5 bases). The CDR3 is made up of 13 amino acids. Germline V CDR1 and CDR2: SGHTA, FQGNSA. Trimming cost V 5 bases and J 6 bases, with 11 bases left between them. CDR3 DNA: TGTGCCAGCAGCCCGACAGCCACTCAGCCCCAGCATTTT. The encoded protein is CASSPTATQPQHF.

In its sample, this clonotype was seen many times. The chain carries TRBV6-2 or TRBV6-3 and TRBJ2-3; D is ambiguous. V gave up 0 bases and J gave up 6 bases, with 7 bases separating them. The CDR3 loop spans 13 amino acids. Germline V gene data show CDR1 as MNHEY and CDR2 as SVGEGT. The CDR3 sequence: CASSYSARDTQYF. In DNA, the CDR3 is TGTGCCAGCAGTTACTCCGCCCGCGATACGCAGTATTTT.

This clonotype has a handful of counts. V usage is TRBV7-8 and J usage is TRBJ2-7; a weak D match, TRBD1 (6 bases). This CDR3 spans 14 amino acids. Trimming took 5 bases from V and 6 from J, leaving 17 bases between them. Germline-derived CDR1 and CDR2 are SGHVS and FQNEAQ. The CDR3 DNA reads as TGTGCCAGCAGCCCCATGGGGGCCTCGGGCGAGCAGTACTTC. It is translated as CASSPMGASGEQYF.

This clonotype appeared many times. The chain uses TRBV5-1 and TRBJ1-1; a possible D gene is TRBD1 (5 bases). V was clipped by 6 bases and J by 6 bases, with 15 bases between them. Germline CDR1 and CDR2: SGHRS and YFSETQ. CDR3 size: 13 residues. The CDR3 sequence is CASMGDGPAEAFF. The DNA of the CDR3 is TGCGCCAGCATGGGGGATGGACCCGCTGAAGCTTTCTTT.

The V and J genes are TRBV7-6 and TRBJ2-2; D is perhaps TRBD1 (6 bases). V lost 2 bases and J lost 2, with 12 bases in between. CDR3 length equals 16 residues. Germline V gene data show CDR1 as SGHVS and CDR2 as FNYEAQ. CDR3 amino acids: CASSLLGTPNTGELFF. The CDR3 nucleotides read TGTGCCAGCAGCTTACTCGGGACACCAAACACCGGGGAGCTGTTTTTT.

The chain employs TRBV28 and TRBJ2-5; 10 nucleotides match TRBD1. The germline V gene encodes CDR1 MDHEN and CDR2 SYDVKM. The CDR3 extends over 13 amino acids. After removal of 6 bases from V and 3 bases from J, the junction contained 1 base not matched to a gene. CDR3 sequence reads: CASRGTGEETQYF. Here the CDR3 DNA reads TGTGCCAGCAGAGGGACAGGGGAAGAGACCCAGTACTTC.

V and J are TRBV20-1 and TRBJ1-4; D is unclear. CDR1 and CDR2 from the germline V gene are DFQATT and SNEGSKA (reference sequence). Trimming removed 2 bases from V and 0 bases from J, with 10 bases in between. The CDR3 runs to 15 residues. The CDR3 loop is CSARYRLSTNEKLFF. The CDR3 DNA follows: TGCAGTGCTAGATATCGACTTTCAACTAATGAAAAACTGTTTTTT.

At least ten counts were recorded for this clonotype. The J gene is TRBJ1-2, the V gene TRBV28; D ambiguous. The germline gives CDR1 MDHEN, CDR2 SYDVKM. Trimming took off 4 bases at V and 5 bases at J, with 8 bases between the two ends. The CDR3 is 12 residues long. The CDR3 region is CASSSQIYGYTF. CDR3 bases: TGTGCCAGCAGTTCCCAGATATATGGCTACACCTTC.

This clonotype appeared many times. The genes are TRBV20-1 and TRBJ1-5; 8 nucleotides line up with TRBD1. Germline CDR1 is DFQATT and CDR2 is SNEGSKA (reference sequence). With 0 bases clipped from V and 1 base from J, the junction kept 5 bases outside the gene matches. This CDR3 has 16 residues. CDR3 region: CSARDQGAGSNQPQHF. The CDR3 DNA is TGCAGTGCTAGAGATCAGGGGGCAGGAAGCAATCAGCCCCAGCATTTT.

This clonotype appeared a few times. This sequence joins TRBV7-6 and TRBJ2-6; D remains unclear. The germline CDR1 and CDR2 sequences are SGHVS and FNYEAQ. Trimming took 5 bases from V and 4 from J, leaving 9 bases between them. This CDR3 region has 14 residues. CDR3 protein: CASSHGPGANVLTF. The CDR3 DNA is TGTGCCAGCAGCCACGGTCCCGGGGCCAACGTCCTGACTTTC.

This clonotype was recorded many times. V and J are TRBV2 and TRBJ2-7; the D is unclear. From germline, CDR1 is SNHLY and CDR2 FYNNEI. V lost 6 bases to trimming and J lost 6 bases, with 18 bases between them. The CDR3 sequence is 14 residues long. CDR3 sequence (DNA): TGTGCCAGCAGGGGTCCTAGGGCCCCCCTCGAGCAGTACTTC. It codes for CASRGPRAPLEQYF.

The V call is TRBV11-3, the J call TRBJ2-6; 9 bases match TRBD1. Germline CDR1 SGHNT, CDR2 YENEEA. The CDR3 has 16 amino acids. The V segment lost 5 bases and the J segment 2 bases; nucleotides outside the gene matches: 4. The CDR3 is CASSAGTGTGANVLTF. The CDR3 DNA reads as TGTGCCAGCAGCGCCGGGACAGGGACTGGGGCCAACGTCCTGACTTTC.

This clonotype showed up many times. This rearrangement joins TRBV28 to TRBJ2-1; 9 bases match TRBD1. Per germline, CDR1 MDHEN and CDR2 SYDVKM. The junction had 10 bases not matched to a gene; V was cut back by 7 bases and J by 6 bases. The CDR3 is 15 amino acids. Here the CDR3 DNA reads TGTGCCAGCAATTTGCAGGACAGGGGAAGCAATGAGCAGTTCTTC. Encoded protein: CASNLQDRGSNEQFF.

Many counts were recorded for this clonotype. The genes are TRBV5-4 and TRBJ2-2, with D perhaps matching TRBD1 or TRBD2 (5 bases each). This CDR3 spans 16 amino acids. Trimming pared 2 bases from V and 5 bases from J, leaving 16 bases between. CDR1 and CDR2 (germline): SGHNT, YYREEE (reference sequence). For the CDR3, the DNA is TGTGCCAGCAGCTTACAAACGGGACCCCAGACCGGGGAGCTGTTTTTT. It encodes CASSLQTGPQTGELFF. The full variable domain, in which reference TRBV5-4 and TRBJ2-2 provide the parts outside the CDR3, is ETGVTQSPTHLIKTRGQQVTLRCSSQSGHNTVSWYQQALGQGPQFIFQYYREEENGRGNFPPRFSGLQFPNYSSELNVNALELDDSALYLCASSLQTGPQTGELFFGEGSRLTVL.

This clonotype was found many times. The genes are TRBV18 and TRBJ2-6, with a tentative D call TRBD1 (5 bases). Per germline, CDR1 KGHSH and CDR2 LQKENI. CDR3 length: 17 amino acids. V lost 2 bases to trimming and J lost 1 base, with 12 bases between them. The DNA of the CDR3 is TGTGCCAGCTCACCATCTGGCAGGGATTCTGGGGCCAACGTCCTGACTTTC. Translation gives CASSPSGRDSGANVLTF.

At least ten counts were recorded for this clonotype. The chain couples TRBV2 to TRBJ1-5; possible D gene TRBD1, 5 bases. V shed 0 bases and J shed 0 bases, with 18 bases lying between them. The CDR3 extends over 19 amino acids. Per germline, CDR1 SNHLY and CDR2 FYNNEI. The DNA for the CDR3 is TGTGCCAGCAGTGAAGCGTTTGACAGTCTATTCGATAGCAATCAGCCCCAGCATTTT. Protein product: CASSEAFDSLFDSNQPQHF.